This TCR beta chain appears in the sequencing data of a study of CD4+ T cells in melanoma. Clones were sequenced by immunoSEQ multiplex PCR, and TCRdb holds only the in-frame ones, with some missing. The sample lists more than 90,000 clones, 92% occurring once. The V and J ends lost 5 bases and 1 base, in that order; junction bases with no gene match: 5. Germline CDR1 is SGHVS and CDR2 is FNYEAQ. The CDR3 totals 15 residues. About this clone itself: The antigen is not known.

Study observations and caveats: A reported correlation linked neoantigen-specific CD4+ T cells to CD8+, macrophage and B cell function. Reportedly, melanoma neoantigen-specific CD4+ T cells showed varied differentiation states.

This receptor was taken from a human donor with melanoma. V gene TRBV7-6 combines with J gene TRBJ2-5, with 9 nucleotides matching TRBD2. Sequencing was performed on peripheral blood. Here the CDR3 reads CASSRTSAAQETQYF. In DNA form, the CDR3 reads TGTGCCAGCAGCCGGACTAGCGCGGCCCAAGAGACCCAGTACTTC. The full variable domain, completed using reference TRBV7-6 and TRBJ2-5, is GAGVSQSPRYKVTKRGQDVALRCDPISGHVSLYWYRQALGQGPEFLTYFNYEAQQDKSGLPNDRFSAERPEGSISTLTIQRTEQRDSAMYRCASSRTSAAQETQYFGPGTRLLVL.